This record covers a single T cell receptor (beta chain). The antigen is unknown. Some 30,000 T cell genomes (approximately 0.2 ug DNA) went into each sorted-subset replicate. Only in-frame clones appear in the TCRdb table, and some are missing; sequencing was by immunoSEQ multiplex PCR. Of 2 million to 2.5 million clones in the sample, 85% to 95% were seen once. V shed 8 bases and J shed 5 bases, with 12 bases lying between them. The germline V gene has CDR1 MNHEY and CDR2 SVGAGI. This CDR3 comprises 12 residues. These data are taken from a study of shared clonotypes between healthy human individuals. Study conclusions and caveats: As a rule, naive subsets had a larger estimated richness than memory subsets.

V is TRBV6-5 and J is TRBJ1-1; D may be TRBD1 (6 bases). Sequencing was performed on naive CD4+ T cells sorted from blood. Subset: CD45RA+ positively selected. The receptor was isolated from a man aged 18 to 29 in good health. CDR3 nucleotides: TGTGCCAGCGCCTCCAGGGGTACTGAAGCTTTCTTT. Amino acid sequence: CASASRGTEAFF.